This passage covers 2 T cell receptor beta chains from one sample sequenced in a study of a mutant IDH1 vaccine in newly diagnosed glioma. Clones were sequenced by immunoSEQ multiplex PCR, and TCRdb holds only the in-frame ones, with some missing. The sample has tens of thousands of clones; more than 80% are singletons. These receptors have no identified antigens. Specified time point: week 35, safety follow-up. Each dose of the vaccine consisted of 300 ug of mutant IDH1 20-mer peptide, with topical imiquimod. This material consisted of PBMCs, taken from a glioma patient whose treatment included an IDH1 peptide vaccine. Every receptor here comes from a man aged 35 to 55 with glioma.

V usage is TRBV7-9 and J usage is TRBJ2-2; D unclear. Germline assignment: CDR1 SEHNR and CDR2 FQNEAQ (reference sequence). The germline V and J ends were trimmed by 4 bases and 6 bases, with 6 bases remaining between them. The length of the CDR3 is 12 residues. CDR3 DNA: TGTGCCAGCAGCTCCCGACCCGGGGAGCTGTTTTTT. It translates to CASSSRPGELFF.

The V call is TRBV28, the J call TRBJ1-2, with TRBD1 matching 8 bases. Germline V lookup: CDR1 MDHEN, CDR2 SYDVKM. V shed 2 bases and J 8 bases; nucleotides not matched to a gene: 7. The CDR3 runs 14 residues. The CDR3 DNA reads as TGTGCCAGCAGTTTAGGGACAGGCGCAGGAGGCTACACCTTC. Amino acids: CASSLGTGAGGYTF.